These 5 T cell receptor beta chains were sequenced from one sample in a study of T cell responses to AZD1222 COVID-19 vaccine. Sequencing was performed with immunoSEQ multiplex PCR; in TCRdb, only in-frame clones are kept and a portion is missing. The table records around 140,000 clones, about 92% of them present only once. The specimen comprised peripheral blood, sampled on day 0 of AZD1222 vaccination. These receptors were collected from an adult in good health.

The V call is TRBV5-1, the J call TRBJ2-2; D uncertain. Germline CDR1 is SGHRS and CDR2 is YFSETQ. The CDR3 has 18 residues. V dropped 1 base and J dropped 0 bases, with 16 bases sitting between them. CDR3 DNA sequence: TGCGCCAGCAGCTTGTCCCGGATCGGATATGCGAACACCGGGGAGCTGTTTTTT. Translation gives CASSLSRIGYANTGELFF.

The chain carries TRBV4-3 and TRBJ1-6; D is possibly TRBD1 (5 bases). The CDR3 length is 15 residues. CDR1 is LGHNA, CDR2 YSLEER, per germline. V lost 0 bases and J 6 bases, leaving 9 bases between the germline ends. The CDR3 coding sequence is TGCGCCAGCAGCCAAGAAGGGACCCTTAATTCACCCCTCCACTTT. Protein: CASSQEGTLNSPLHF.

The chain is built from TRBV3-1 (or the pseudogene TRBV3-2) and TRBJ1-3; D remains unclear. Germline-derived CDR1 and CDR2 are LGHDT and YNNKEL (reference sequence). V lost 0 bases, J lost 5 bases, and 8 bases lay in between. The length of the CDR3 is 14 residues. The CDR3 loop is CASSQEGHRNTIYF. CDR3 coding DNA: TGTGCCAGCAGCCAAGAAGGTCACAGAAACACCATATATTTT.

This clone came up once. The J gene is TRBJ1-5, the V gene TRBV28; possible D gene TRBD1, 6 bases. Germline V gene data show CDR1 as MDHEN and CDR2 as SYDVKM. V was pared by 6 bases and J by 6 bases, with 15 bases between. The CDR3 runs to 14 residues. In DNA, the CDR3 is TGTGCCAGCAGCCCCGGAGGGGGAGGTCAGCCCCAGCATTTT. It translates to CASSPGGGGQPQHF.

V gene TRBV6-5 combines with J gene TRBJ1-4; D is possibly TRBD1 (5 bases). The CDR3 has 14 amino acids. The V gene lost 8 bases and the J gene lost 5 bases, with 15 bases spanning the gap. CDR1 MNHEY and CDR2 SVGAGI come from the germline V gene. This chain's CDR3 is CASSRGKENEKLFF. In nucleotides, the CDR3 is TGTGCCAGCTCTCGGGGGAAGGAGAATGAAAAACTGTTTTTT.